Listed below are T cell receptor beta chains from one sample, sequenced in a study of blood T cell repertoires in COVID-19. TCRdb's copy holds only in-frame clones and misses some; the assay was immunoSEQ multiplex PCR. This sample has a few hundred thousand clones; 70% to 85% occur once, and the top ten carry approximately 1.3%. Material for sequencing was PBMCs or T cells enriched from blood (not recorded which). The receptors stem from a woman aged 40 to 49 with acute COVID-19. CDR3s include the opening cysteine and the closing phenylalanine or tryptophan. The D gene is left open where the match is weak. The size field is filled for only some rows; it gives once, few, many or a size class.

cdr3_length j_call d_call v_call clone_size cdr3_nt cdr3_aa
13 TRBJ1-6 NA TRBV6-1 NA TGTGCCAGCAGTGAAGAACAATTTTCACCCCTCCACTTT CASSEEQFSPLHF
14 TRBJ2-7 TRBD2 TRBV6-5 NA TGTGCCAGCAGTTCTGGGGGGGGTACCTACGAGCAGTACTTC CASSSGGGTYEQYF
15 TRBJ2-1 TRBD1 TRBV2 NA TGTGCCAGCAGTCCGGACAGGGGGCTGGGCAATGAGCAGTTCTTC CASSPDRGLGNEQFF
14 TRBJ1-2 TRBD1 TRBV19 NA TGTGCCAGTAGGCGACAGGGGTTCAACTATGGCTACACCTTC CASRRQGFNYGYTF
16 TRBJ2-3 TRBD2 TRBV7-8 NA TGTGCCAGCCTACGGCTGGCTAGCGGGGGGACAGATACGCAGTATTTT CASLRLASGGTDTQYF
14 TRBJ2-2 NA TRBV7-3 NA TGTGCCAGCAGCAGGGGACATTCCTCCGGGGAGCTGTTTTTT CASSRGHSSGELFF
11 TRBJ1-2 NA TRBV20-1 NA TGCAGTGCTAGACCTCCGGGACACCGCACCTTC CSARPPGHRTF
16 TRBJ2-2 TRBD1 TRBV7-2 NA TGTGCCAGCAGCCCGCAGGGGACAGGGGAAACCGGGGAGCTGTTTTTT CASSPQGTGETGELFF
14 TRBJ2-3 NA TRBV7-8 few TGTGCCAGCAGCTTCGATCGGGGGGCCAATACGCAGTATTTT CASSFDRGANTQYF
15 TRBJ1-6 NA TRBV14 NA TGTGCCAGCAGCCTTACGACGGGAACCATGTCACCCCTCCACTTT CASSLTTGTMSPLHF
11 TRBJ2-7 NA TRBV28 NA TGTGCCAGCAACACCAGATACGAGCAGTACTTC CASNTRYEQYF
15 TRBJ2-5 TRBD2 TRBV3-1/TRBV3-2 NA TGTGCCAGCAGCCCACGTCAGCGGGGGTACGAGACCCAGTACTTC CASSPRQRGYETQYF
14 TRBJ2-7 NA TRBV7-9 NA TGTGCCAGCAGCTTAGGTGGAGGATCCTACGAGCAGTACTTC CASSLGGGSYEQYF
17 TRBJ2-4 NA TRBV7-2 NA TGTGCCAGCAGCTCATCCTTCACAGGGAAGCGAGTGAACATTCAGTACTTC CASSSSFTGKRVNIQYF
13 TRBJ1-5 TRBD1 TRBV7-2 NA TGTGCCAGCAGCTACAGGGGGCAACAGCCCCAGCATTTT CASSYRGQQPQHF
14 TRBJ2-5 NA TRBV30 few TGTGCCTGGAGTGTCAGGACACTACAGGAGACCCAGTACTTC CAWSVRTLQETQYF
14 TRBJ1-1 NA TRBV5-5 once TGTGCCAGCAGCTCAGGCGTTGTGGTCACTGAAGCTTTCTTT CASSSGVVVTEAFF
16 TRBJ1-1 NA TRBV5-1 NA TGCGCCAGCAGCTTTGAACCGACAGGCGGGAACACTGAAGCTTTCTTT CASSFEPTGGNTEAFF
13 TRBJ2-5 TRBD1 TRBV18 NA TGTGCCAGCTCCGTCGACAGGGTAGAGACCCAGTACTTC CASSVDRVETQYF
13 TRBJ1-5 TRBD1 TRBV6-5 few TGTGCCAGCAGTTCTCAGGGGGGTCAGCCCCAGCATTTT CASSSQGGQPQHF
14 TRBJ2-1 TRBD1 TRBV25-1 NA TGTGCCAGCCACGACAGGGCATCTTACAATGAGCAGTTCTTC CASHDRASYNEQFF
17 TRBJ1-6 TRBD1 TRBV19 NA TGTGCCAGTAGTCCGGACAGGGGAGGCTCCTATAATTCACCCCTCCACTTT CASSPDRGGSYNSPLHF
16 TRBJ1-6 NA TRBV28 once TGTGCCAGCAGTAACCGCGGGACCGACTCTCATTCACCCCTCCACTTT CASSNRGTDSHSPLHF
16 TRBJ1-3 NA TRBV28 NA TGTGCCAGCAGTCCGTCCACAGAGTTTCTTGGAAACACCATATATTTT CASSPSTEFLGNTIYF
14 TRBJ1-1 TRBD1 TRBV5-1 NA TGCGCCAGCAGCCAGGGGGATTTGAACACTGAAGCTTTCTTT CASSQGDLNTEAFF
16 TRBJ2-3 TRBD2 TRBV27 NA TGTGCCAGCAGTTTACGGACTAGCGGGAGTGCTGATACGCAGTATTTT CASSLRTSGSADTQYF
11 TRBJ1-1 TRBD1 TRBV29-1 NA TGCAGCGTCGAAAGACAGGGCGAAGCTTTCTTT CSVERQGEAFF
15 TRBJ2-1 TRBD2 TRBV9 NA TGTGCCAGCAGCCCGGGACTAGCGGTTTTGAGTGAGCAGTTCTTC CASSPGLAVLSEQFF
15 TRBJ1-1 NA TRBV6-5 NA TGTGCCAGCAGTTACACCGACGTGGGGGGCACTGAAGCTTTCTTT CASSYTDVGGTEAFF
15 TRBJ2-7 TRBD2 TRBV4-2 NA TGTGCCAGCAGTCCGACTAGCGGGGGGGCATACGAGCAGTACTTC CASSPTSGGAYEQYF
14 TRBJ1-1 NA TRBV7-2 few TGTGCCAGCAGCTCAAGATTGGCGAGGACTGAAGCTTTCTTT CASSSRLARTEAFF
14 TRBJ1-1 NA TRBV6-5 NA TGTGCCAGCCAACTTAGCACAGGGAACACTGAAGCTTTCTTT CASQLSTGNTEAFF
16 TRBJ1-2 NA TRBV6-5 few TGTGCCAGCAGTTACTCGTCAGGGAGGTCTAACTATGGCTACACCTTC CASSYSSGRSNYGYTF
14 TRBJ1-1 NA TRBV6-2/TRBV6-3 NA TGTGCCAGCAGTTATGGGCAGGAGGGGACTGAAGCTTTCTTT CASSYGQEGTEAFF
13 TRBJ2-2 NA TRBV9 NA TGTGCCAGCAGCGCCTCTAGAGCCGGGGAGCTGTTTTTT CASSASRAGELFF
13 TRBJ2-7 TRBD1 TRBV18 once TGTGCCAGCTCTCCCGGGACAGGGATCGAGCAGTACTTC CASSPGTGIEQYF
13 TRBJ1-2 TRBD1 TRBV7-8 NA TGTGCCAGCAGCTTGGGGACAGCTTCACGATACACCTTC CASSLGTASRYTF
15 TRBJ1-1 NA TRBV3-1/TRBV3-2 NA TGTGCCAGCAGCCAAGAGCCGTGGGGAGGGGGTCGGGCTTTCTTT CASSQEPWGGGRAFF
17 TRBJ2-3 TRBD2 TRBV4-2 NA TGTGCCAGCAGCCAAGACCAGACTAGCGGGGGAACAGATACGCAGTATTTT CASSQDQTSGGTDTQYF
15 TRBJ2-6 TRBD1 TRBV6-8 NA TGTGCCAGCAGTTACGAGGGGGCCGGGGCCAACGTCCTGACTTTC CASSYEGAGANVLTF
15 TRBJ1-1 TRBD1 TRBV5-1 few TGCGCCAGCAGTCACCCAGGGGGCCGGGACACTGAAGCTTTCTTT CASSHPGGRDTEAFF
14 TRBJ1-1 NA TRBV25-1 NA TGTGCCAGCAGGCCGATAGGGGGGAACACTGAAGCTTTCTTT CASRPIGGNTEAFF
16 TRBJ2-5 TRBD1 TRBV24-1 NA TGTGCCACCAGTGATCAGGACAGGGCTTCGGTGGAGACCCAGTACTTC CATSDQDRASVETQYF
15 TRBJ2-2 TRBD2 TRBV6-1 once TGTGCCAGCAGTGAATTAGGACGGACTAGCGGTAATCTGTTTTTT CASSELGRTSGNLFF
18 TRBJ1-2 TRBD1 TRBV10-3 few TGTGCCATCAGTGAGGGGGGACAGGGGGCTCTTCCTAACTATGGCTACACCTTC CAISEGGQGALPNYGYTF
15 TRBJ1-3 TRBD1 TRBV5-1 NA TGCGCCAGCAGCTTGGGTGACAGGGGCATCAACACCATATATTTT CASSLGDRGINTIYF
12 TRBJ2-7 TRBD2 TRBV29-1 few TGCAGCGTGGGACTAGTAGGGCGCGAGCAGTACTTC CSVGLVGREQYF
15 TRBJ2-7 TRBD1 TRBV6-1 NA TGTGCCAGCAGTGAATGGGGACAGATGACCTACGAGCAGTACTTC CASSEWGQMTYEQYF
16 TRBJ2-2 NA TRBV7-6 many TGTGCCAGCAGCCCAGTCGTGGGTGGGAGTGCCGGGGAGCTGTTTTTT CASSPVVGGSAGELFF
12 TRBJ1-3 NA TRBV10-2 NA TGCGCCAGCAGGGGAGAAGGAAACACCATATATTTT CASRGEGNTIYF
16 TRBJ1-6 TRBD1 TRBV6-4 NA TGTGCCAGCAGTCCCGGGACAGGGAAGGACAATTCACCCCTCCACTTT CASSPGTGKDNSPLHF
14 TRBJ1-4 NA TRBV30 NA TGTGCCTGGAGCTGGACCCTGGGGAGCGAAAAACTGTTTTTT CAWSWTLGSEKLFF